This TCR beta chain comes out of a study of cytomegalovirus exposure and HLA in healthy donors. Study in general: When 350 to 500 donors were genotyped, 81% of them were found to fall in the Caucasian-associated ancestry cluster.

The primer mix had 60 Vbeta and 13 Jbeta primers. The data were produced by immunoSEQ multiplex PCR, yet TCRdb's version contains in-frame clones alone and is incomplete. Here the sample spans 120,000 or so clones, about 11% being singletons. Regarding the study as a whole: Some TCR beta chains (roughly 150 of them) were listed as cytomegalovirus-associated.

This clone was counted only a few times. As yet, its antigen is unknown. Germline V gene data show CDR1 as SGHTA and CDR2 as FQGNSA. V was shortened by 1 base and J by 7 bases, with 11 bases between the two germline ends. CDR3 length: 14 residues. The clonotype was recovered from a woman between 18 and 30 years old in good health and CMV-seropositive. The specimen was PBMCs. This chain uses TRBV7-2 with TRBJ1-5; D uncertain. CDR3 in DNA: TGTGCCAGCAGCTTAGGGCTCTCGGGGCAGCCCCAGCATTTT. Its protein product is CASSLGLSGQPQHF.